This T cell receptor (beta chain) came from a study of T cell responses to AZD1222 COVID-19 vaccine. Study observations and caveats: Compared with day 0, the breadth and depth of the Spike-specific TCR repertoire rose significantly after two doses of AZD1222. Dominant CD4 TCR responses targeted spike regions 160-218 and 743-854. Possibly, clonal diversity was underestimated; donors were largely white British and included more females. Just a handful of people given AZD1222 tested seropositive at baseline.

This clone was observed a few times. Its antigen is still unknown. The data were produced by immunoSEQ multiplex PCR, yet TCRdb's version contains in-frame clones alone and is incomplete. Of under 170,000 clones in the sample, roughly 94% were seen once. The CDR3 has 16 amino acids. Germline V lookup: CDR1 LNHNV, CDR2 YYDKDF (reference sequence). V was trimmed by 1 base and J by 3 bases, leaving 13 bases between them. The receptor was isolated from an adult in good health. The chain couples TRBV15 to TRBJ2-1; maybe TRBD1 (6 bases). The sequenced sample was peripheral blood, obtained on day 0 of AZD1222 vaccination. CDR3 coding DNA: TGTGCCACCAGCAGAGGGGGTCAGGGGAACTACAATGAGCAGTTCTTC. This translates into CATSRGGQGNYNEQFF.